This T cell receptor beta chain was sequenced for a study of blood T cell repertoires in COVID-19. Study as a whole: Material from acute and convalescent COVID-19 was sourced from the United States, Italy and Spain.

Sequencing was performed with immunoSEQ multiplex PCR; in TCRdb, only in-frame clones are kept and a portion is missing. In the table there are about 100,000 clones, approximately 86% of which are singletons. V was shortened by 4 bases and J by 2 bases, with 12 bases between the two germline ends. This CDR3 is built from 15 residues. The V gene's germline CDR1 is KGHSH and CDR2 LQKENI. The sample was peripheral blood. J is TRBJ1-5 and V is TRBV18, with D perhaps matching TRBD1 (5 bases). The TCR was taken from a human donor in a cohort sampled during active COVID-19. The CDR3 loop reads CASSLGKGGNQPQHF. The CDR3 DNA reads as TGTGCCAGCTCACTAGGGAAAGGGGGCAATCAGCCCCAGCATTTT.